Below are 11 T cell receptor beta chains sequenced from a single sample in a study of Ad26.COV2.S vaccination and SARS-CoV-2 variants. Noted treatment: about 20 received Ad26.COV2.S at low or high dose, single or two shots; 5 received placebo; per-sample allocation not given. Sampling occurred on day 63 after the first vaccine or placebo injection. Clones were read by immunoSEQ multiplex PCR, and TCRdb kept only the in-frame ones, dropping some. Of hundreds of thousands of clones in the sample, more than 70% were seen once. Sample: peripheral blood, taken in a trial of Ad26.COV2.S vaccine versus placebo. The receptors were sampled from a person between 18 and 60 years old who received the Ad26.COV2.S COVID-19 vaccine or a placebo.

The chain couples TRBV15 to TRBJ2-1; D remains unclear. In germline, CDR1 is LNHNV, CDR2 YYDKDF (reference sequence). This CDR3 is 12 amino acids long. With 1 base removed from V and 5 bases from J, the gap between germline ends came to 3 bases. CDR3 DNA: TGTGCCACCAGCAGAGTGCACAATGAGCAGTTCTTC. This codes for CATSRVHNEQFF.

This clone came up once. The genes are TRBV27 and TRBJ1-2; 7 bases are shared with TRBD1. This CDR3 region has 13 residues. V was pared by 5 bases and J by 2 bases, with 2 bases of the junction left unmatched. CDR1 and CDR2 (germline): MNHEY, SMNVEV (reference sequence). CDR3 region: CASSATGNYGYTF. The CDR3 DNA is TGTGCCAGCAGTGCGACAGGGAACTATGGCTACACCTTC.

The CDR3 reads CASSQGSGANVLTF. CDR3 nucleotide sequence: TGTGCCAGCAGCCAGGGATCTGGGGCCAACGTCCTGACTTTC. This chain links TRBV5-5 with TRBJ2-6; tentative D call: TRBD1 (5 bases). Germline lookup yields CDR1 SGHKS and CDR2 YYEKEE (reference sequence). The CDR3 covers 14 residues. Trimming shortened V by 4 bases and J by 1 base, and 6 bases separated the two germline ends.

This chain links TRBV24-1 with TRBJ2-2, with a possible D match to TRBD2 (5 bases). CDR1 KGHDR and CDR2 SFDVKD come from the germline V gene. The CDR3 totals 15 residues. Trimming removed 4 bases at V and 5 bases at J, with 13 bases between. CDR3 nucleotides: TGTGCCACCAGTGACGGGATACCCAGAACCGGGGAGCTGTTTTTT. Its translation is CATSDGIPRTGELFF.

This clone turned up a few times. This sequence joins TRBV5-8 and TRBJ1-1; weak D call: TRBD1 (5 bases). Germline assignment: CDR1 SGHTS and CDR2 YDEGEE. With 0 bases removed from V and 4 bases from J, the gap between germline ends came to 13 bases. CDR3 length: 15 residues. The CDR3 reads CASSLGGGVVTEAFF. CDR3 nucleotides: TGTGCCAGCAGCTTGGGAGGAGGGGTTGTCACTGAAGCTTTCTTT.

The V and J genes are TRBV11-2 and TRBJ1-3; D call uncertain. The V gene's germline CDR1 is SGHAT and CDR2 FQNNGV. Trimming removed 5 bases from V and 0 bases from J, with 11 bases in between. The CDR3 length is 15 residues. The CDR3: CASSPGLYSGNTIYF. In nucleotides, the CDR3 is TGTGCCAGCAGCCCGGGCCTATACTCTGGAAACACCATATATTTT.

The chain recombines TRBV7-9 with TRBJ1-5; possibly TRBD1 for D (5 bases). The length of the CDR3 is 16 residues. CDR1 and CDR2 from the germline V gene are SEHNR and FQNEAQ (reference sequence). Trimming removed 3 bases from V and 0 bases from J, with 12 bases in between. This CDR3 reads CASSLGHPYSNQPQHF. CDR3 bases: TGTGCCAGCAGCTTGGGGCACCCTTATAGCAATCAGCCCCAGCATTTT.

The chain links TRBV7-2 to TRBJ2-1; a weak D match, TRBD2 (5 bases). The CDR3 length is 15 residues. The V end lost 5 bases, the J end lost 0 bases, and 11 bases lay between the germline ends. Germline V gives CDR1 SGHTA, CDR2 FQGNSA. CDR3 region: CASSPESGSYNEQFF. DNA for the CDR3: TGTGCCAGCAGCCCAGAAAGCGGCTCCTACAATGAGCAGTTCTTC.

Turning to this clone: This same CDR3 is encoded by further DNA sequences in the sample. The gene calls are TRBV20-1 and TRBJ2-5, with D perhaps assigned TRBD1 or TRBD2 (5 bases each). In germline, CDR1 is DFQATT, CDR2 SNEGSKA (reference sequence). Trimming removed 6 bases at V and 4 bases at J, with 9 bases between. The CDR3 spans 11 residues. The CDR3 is CSAPRGETQYF. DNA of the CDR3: TGCAGTGCACCGAGGGGAGAGACCCAGTACTTC.

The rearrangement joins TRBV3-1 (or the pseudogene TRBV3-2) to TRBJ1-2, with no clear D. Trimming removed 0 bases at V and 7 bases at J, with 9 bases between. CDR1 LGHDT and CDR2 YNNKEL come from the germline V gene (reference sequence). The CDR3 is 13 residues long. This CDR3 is CASSQDTLIGYTF. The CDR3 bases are TGTGCCAGCAGCCAAGATACGCTTATTGGCTACACCTTC.

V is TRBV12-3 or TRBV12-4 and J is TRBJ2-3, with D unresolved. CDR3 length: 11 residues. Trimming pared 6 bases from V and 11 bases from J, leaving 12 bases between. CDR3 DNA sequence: TGTGCCAGCAGCCCCTCGGGCCAGCAGTATTTT. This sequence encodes CASSPSGQQYF.